Included here is one T cell receptor beta chain sequence, with context. Its target is unknown. The repertoire was sequenced with immunoSEQ multiplex PCR; TCRdb's copy has only in-frame clones and lacks some. The sample gives around 100,000 clones, roughly 87% of which show up once; roughly 2.9% is in the top ten. The data belong to a study of T cell responses to AZD1222 COVID-19 vaccine. Study outcomes and limitations: Seropositivity was recorded at baseline in only 6 or 7 AZD1222 recipients.

V gave up 7 bases and J gave up 7 bases, with 13 bases separating them. This CDR3 spans 13 amino acids. CDR1 MNHEY and CDR2 SVGAGI come from the germline V gene. The sequenced sample was peripheral blood, obtained on day 0 of AZD1222 vaccination. The V and J genes are TRBV6-5 and TRBJ2-2; D may be TRBD2 (7 bases). The sequence came from an adult in good health. The CDR3 region has the DNA TGTGCCAGCAAAGGGGGGGATGGCGGGGAGCTGTTTTTT. Translation gives CASKGGDGGELFF.